This paragraph covers one TCR beta chain sequence. Its antigen is undetermined. Germline values: CDR1 SEHNR, CDR2 FQNEAQ (reference sequence). The CDR3 extends over 15 amino acids. With 4 bases clipped from V and 1 base from J, the junction kept 5 bases outside the gene matches. The data originate from a study of cytomegalovirus exposure and HLA in healthy donors. Overall study: About 83 million unique TCRs from HLA-typed donors made up an early data release. Study findings and constraints: In vitro experiments confirmed that three CMV-associated chains were specific for CMV antigens. In a later analysis, at a false discovery rate of 0.05, 15,000 to 20,000 TCR beta sequences were associated with HLA alleles.

With 60 Vbeta and 13 Jbeta primers, the PCR was carried out. Method: immunoSEQ multiplex PCR; TCRdb's copy keeps in-frame clones and lacks some. The repertoire has some 70,000 clones, roughly 78% of them found once; the top ten carry 1.9%. The donors were healthy bone marrow donors. The sequencing sample was made of PBMCs. The rearrangement joins TRBV7-9 to TRBJ1-1; 8 bases map to TRBD1. This clonotype originated in a man younger than 35 in good health and CMV-seronegative. CDR3 in DNA: TGTGCCAGCAGCTCAAACAGGGGGACGAACACTGAAGCTTTCTTT. It encodes CASSSNRGTNTEAFF.